This T cell receptor (beta chain) was sequenced in a study of memory CD4+ T cells and cytomegalovirus serostatus. Study background: Donors were healthy Belgian adults, several CMV seropositive and 24 seronegative. Study conclusions and caveats: About two fifths of the roughly 150 known CMV-associated TCRbeta sequences appeared in CD4+ memory.

A remark on this clone: The antigen remains undetermined.

The sort gate was single viable CD3+CD4+CD8-CD45RO+ cells for memory CD4+ T cells. Serostatus was set by detecting CMV pp150, pp28, p38, p52 IgG. In the study's own analysis: After removing out-of-frame reads, millions of distinct TCRbeta sequences remained. Clones were read by immunoSEQ multiplex PCR, and TCRdb kept only the in-frame ones, dropping some. That table gives V, J and clone size, and the DNA gave D and trimming. The repertoire holds about 41,000 clones, 76% seen once, with roughly 6.7% in the top ten. The sequencing input was memory CD4+ T cells from blood. The receptor was isolated from an adult in good health and CMV-seronegative.

CDR3 in amino acids: CASSSQGFGSPLHF. CDR3 DNA sequence: TGCGCCAGCAGCTCACAGGGATTTGGTTCACCCCTCCACTTT. V usage is TRBV5-1 and J usage is TRBJ1-6, with D perhaps matching TRBD1 (6 bases). The CDR3 runs to 14 residues. CDR1 and CDR2 from the germline V gene are SGHRS and YFSETQ. V was cut by 3 bases and J by 9 bases, with 13 bases left in between.